This TCR beta chain was captured by sequencing in a study of cytomegalovirus exposure and HLA in healthy donors. CDR3 length: 13 residues. V lost 6 bases and J lost 7; bases outside the gene matches: 6. Germline V gives CDR1 MDHEN, CDR2 SYDVKM. The PCR contained 60 Vbeta and 13 Jbeta primers. Generated by immunoSEQ multiplex PCR, the TCRdb table keeps only in-frame clones and is missing some. The sample holds more than 95,000 clones; 70% to 85% are singletons and the top ten take 4%. The sequenced sample consisted of PBMCs. The origin of this receptor is a man aged 35-49 years in good health and CMV-seropositive. The genes are TRBV28 and TRBJ2-1; 7 nucleotides match TRBD1. The CDR3 nucleotides are TGTGCCAGCAGGGGGACAGTCTTAAATGAGCAGTTCTTC. Translated, it gives CASRGTVLNEQFF.